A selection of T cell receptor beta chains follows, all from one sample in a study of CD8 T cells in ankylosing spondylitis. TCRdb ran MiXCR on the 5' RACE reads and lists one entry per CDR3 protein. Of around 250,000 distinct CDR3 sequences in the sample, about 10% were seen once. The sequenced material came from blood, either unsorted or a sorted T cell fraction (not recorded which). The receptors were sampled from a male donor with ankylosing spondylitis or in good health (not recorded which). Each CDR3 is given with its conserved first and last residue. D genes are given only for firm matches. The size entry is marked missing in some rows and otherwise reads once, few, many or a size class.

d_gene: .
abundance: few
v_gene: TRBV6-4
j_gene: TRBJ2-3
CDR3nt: TGTGCCAGCAAGCCGCAGATTGACACAGATACGCAGTATTTT
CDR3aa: CASKPQIDTDTQYF

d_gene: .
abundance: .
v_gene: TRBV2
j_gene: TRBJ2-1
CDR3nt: TGTGCCAGCATAGCCAGGGACAATGAGCAGTTCTTC
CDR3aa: CASIARDNEQFF

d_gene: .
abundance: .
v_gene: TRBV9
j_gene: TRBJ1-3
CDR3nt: TGTGCCAGCAGCGTAGCTGGCACCACCTCTGGAAACACCATATATTTT
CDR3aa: CASSVAGTTSGNTIYF

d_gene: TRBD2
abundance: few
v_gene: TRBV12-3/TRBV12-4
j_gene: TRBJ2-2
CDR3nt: TGTGCCAGCAGTCCGGGTAGCGGGGGGGCCGGGGAGCTGTTTTTT
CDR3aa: CASSPGSGGAGELFF

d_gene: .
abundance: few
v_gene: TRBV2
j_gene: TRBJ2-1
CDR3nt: TGTGCCAGCAGTGAAGAGTTCGAACTAGCAGCCTACAATGAGCAGTTCTTC
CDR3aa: CASSEEFELAAYNEQFF

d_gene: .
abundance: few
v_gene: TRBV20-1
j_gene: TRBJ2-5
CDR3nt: TGCAGTGCTAGAGATCTCAAGGCAGGGGTGGAGACCCAGTACTTC
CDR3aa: CSARDLKAGVETQYF

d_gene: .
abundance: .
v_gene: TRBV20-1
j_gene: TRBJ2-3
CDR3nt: TGCAGTGCTAGGCCTACCGCTTGGACAGATACGCAGTATTTT
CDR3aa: CSARPTAWTDTQYF

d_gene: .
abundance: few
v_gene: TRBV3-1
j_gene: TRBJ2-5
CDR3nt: TGTGCCAGCAGCTTCAGCAGTTACCAAGAGACCCAGTACTTC
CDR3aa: CASSFSSYQETQYF

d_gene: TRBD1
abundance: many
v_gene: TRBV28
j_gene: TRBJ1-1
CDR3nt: TGTGCCAGCAGTTTACAGGGGGAAGATGAAGCTTTCTTT
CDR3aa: CASSLQGEDEAFF

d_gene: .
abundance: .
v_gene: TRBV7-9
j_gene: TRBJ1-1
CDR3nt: TGTGCCAGCTTCCCGGGGCAGATGAACACTGAAGCTTTCTTT
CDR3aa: CASFPGQMNTEAFF

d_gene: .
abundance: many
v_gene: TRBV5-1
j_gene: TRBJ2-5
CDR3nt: TGCGCCAGCAGCCCCCAATCGGGACTGTCGGAGACCCAGTACTTC
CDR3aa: CASSPQSGLSETQYF

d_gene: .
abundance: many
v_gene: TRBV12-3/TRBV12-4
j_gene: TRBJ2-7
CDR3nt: TGTGCCAGCAGTTTCCAGGGGATCAACGAGCAGTACTTC
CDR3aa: CASSFQGINEQYF

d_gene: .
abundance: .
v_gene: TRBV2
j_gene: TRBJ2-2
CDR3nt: TGTGCCAGCAGACCAGGGACGAACACCGGGGAGCTGTTTTTT
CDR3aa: CASRPGTNTGELFF

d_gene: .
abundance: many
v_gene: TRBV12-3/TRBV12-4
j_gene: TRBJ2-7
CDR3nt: TGTGCCAGCAGTTTAGCGGGCCAGGCTTACGAGCAGTACTTC
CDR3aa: CASSLAGQAYEQYF

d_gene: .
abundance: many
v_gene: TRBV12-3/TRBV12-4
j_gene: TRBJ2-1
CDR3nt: TGTGCCAGCAGTCTCTCAGACCGGGGAAAGGGGTTCTTC
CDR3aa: CASSLSDRGKGFF

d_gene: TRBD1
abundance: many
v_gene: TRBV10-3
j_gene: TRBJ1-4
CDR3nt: TGTGCCATCTCAGGACAGGAGAGGGGTGCAGGGGAAAAACTGTTTTTT
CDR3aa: CAISGQERGAGEKLFF

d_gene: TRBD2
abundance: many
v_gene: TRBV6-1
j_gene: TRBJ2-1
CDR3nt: TGTGCCAGCATGATACAGGGACTAGCGTACAATGAGCAGTTCTTC
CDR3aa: CASMIQGLAYNEQFF

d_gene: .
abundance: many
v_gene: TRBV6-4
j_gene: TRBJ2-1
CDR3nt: TGTGCCAGCAGTGACAACCTGCAGGGGTCCGAGCAGTTCTTC
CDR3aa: CASSDNLQGSEQFF

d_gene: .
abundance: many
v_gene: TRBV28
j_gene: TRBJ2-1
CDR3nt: TGTGCCAGCAGTATCAGGGATAGCTCCTACAATGAGCAGTTCTTC
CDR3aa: CASSIRDSSYNEQFF

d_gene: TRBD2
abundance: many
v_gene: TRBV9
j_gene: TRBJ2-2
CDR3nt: TGTGCCAGCAGCCCCACGGGGGGGAGCACCGGGGAGCTGTTTTTT
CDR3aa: CASSPTGGSTGELFF

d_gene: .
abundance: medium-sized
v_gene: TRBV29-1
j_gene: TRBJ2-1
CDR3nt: TGCAGCGTTGGCCCTAATGAGCAGTTCTTC
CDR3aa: CSVGPNEQFF

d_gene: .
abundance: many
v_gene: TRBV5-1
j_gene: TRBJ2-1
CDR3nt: TGCGCCAGCAGCCTAACAGGGTATACGGACAATGAGCAGTTCTTC
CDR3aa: CASSLTGYTDNEQFF

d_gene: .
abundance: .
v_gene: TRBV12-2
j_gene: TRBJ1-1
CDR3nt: TGTGCAAGTCGCTTTTTCCCCAGAGGCTTCATGAACACTGAAGCTTTCTTT
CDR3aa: CASRFFPRGFMNTEAFF

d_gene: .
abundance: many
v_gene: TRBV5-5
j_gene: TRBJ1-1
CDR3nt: TGTGCCAGCAGCTTGACCACTGAAGCTTTCTTT
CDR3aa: CASSLTTEAFF